A single sample is the source of the 29 T cell receptor beta chains below, sequenced in a study of blood T cell repertoires in COVID-19. Measured with immunoSEQ multiplex PCR; TCRdb has only the in-frame clones, and not every one. The sample shows about 490,000 clones, 70% to 90% of them seen only once. Sequenced sample: peripheral blood. These receptors came from a human donor in a cohort sampled during active COVID-19.

This clone was observed a single time. The chain joins TRBV5-1 to TRBJ2-7; 12 nucleotides align to TRBD2. The CDR3 extends over 15 amino acids. V was pared by 6 bases and J by 5 bases, with 9 bases of the junction left unmatched. CDR1 is SGHRS, CDR2 YFSETQ, per germline. CDR3 DNA: TGCGCCAGCACCCCACTAGCGGGAGGATCTCACGAGCAGTACTTC. It is translated as CASTPLAGGSHEQYF.

This clone was seen a handful of times. CDR3 sequence: CATSGGGTGELFF. The CDR3 nucleotides are TGTGCCACCAGTGGGGGGGGCACCGGGGAGCTGTTTTTT. The chain employs TRBV24-1 and TRBJ2-2; the match to TRBD2 covers 7 bases. The CDR3 is made up of 13 amino acids. Germline V CDR1 and CDR2: KGHDR, SFDVKD. V was pared by 5 bases and J by 4 bases, with 0 bases of the junction left unmatched.

Here the CDR3 DNA reads TGTGCCAGCAGAACGGCCAGGGGTGGTCATGAGCAGTTCTTC. Protein sequence: CASRTARGGHEQFF. V usage is TRBV28 and J usage is TRBJ2-1, with a weak D call TRBD1 (6 bases). Germline V lookup: CDR1 MDHEN, CDR2 SYDVKM. This CDR3 is 14 amino acids long. Between the trimmed V and J ends, which lost 6 bases and 8 bases, there was a span of 17 bases.

The CDR3 loop is CATSDAGGARDGELFF. The DNA of the CDR3 is TGTGCCACCAGTGATGCAGGGGGAGCAAGGGACGGGGAGCTGTTTTTT. The chain has TRBV24-1 and TRBJ2-2; 7 bases agree with TRBD1. CDR3 size: 16 residues. Trimming cost V 3 bases and J 7 bases; bases outside gene matches: 10. Germline CDR1 is KGHDR and CDR2 is SFDVKD.

The chain joins TRBV4-3 to TRBJ1-3, with 7 bases fitting TRBD1. Losses at the gene ends were 0 bases for V and 0 bases for J; bases not matched to a gene: 14. The CDR3 totals 20 residues. CDR1 is LGHNA, CDR2 YSLEER, per germline. This CDR3 reads CASSQDRQGGRGASGNTIYF. The CDR3 nucleotides are TGCGCCAGCAGCCAAGATAGGCAGGGCGGCAGGGGGGCCTCTGGAAACACCATATATTTT.

The rearrangement links TRBV4-1 to TRBJ1-1; TRBD1 aligns across 9 bases. The CDR3 runs 15 residues. The V gene end was trimmed by 2 bases and the J gene end by 2 bases; junction bases not matched to a gene: 3. Germline V gives CDR1 MGHRA, CDR2 YSYEKL. The chain's CDR3 is CASSQQDRGNTEAFF. In DNA, the CDR3 is TGCGCCAGCAGCCAACAGGACAGGGGAAACACTGAAGCTTTCTTT.

The V call is TRBV6-1, the J call TRBJ2-4; TRBD2 might be the D (6 bases). This CDR3 region has 14 residues. Trimming pared 2 bases from V and 10 bases from J, leaving 15 bases between. Per the germline V gene, CDR1 is MNHNS and CDR2 is SASEGT. CDR3 residues: CASSERSQRGIQYF. The CDR3, as DNA: TGTGCCAGCAGTGAAAGAAGTCAACGGGGGATTCAGTACTTC.

The genes are TRBV5-1 and TRBJ2-7, with TRBD1 as a possible D gene (6 bases). Per the germline V gene, CDR1 is SGHRS and CDR2 is YFSETQ. CDR3 length: 14 amino acids. V shed 3 bases and J shed 3 bases, with 13 bases lying between them. The DNA for the CDR3 is TGCGCCAGCAGCTACCCCGACAGGCGCTACGAGCAGTACTTC. As protein: CASSYPDRRYEQYF.

The chain employs TRBV24-1 and TRBJ1-5; no clear D. CDR3 length equals 11 residues. V lost 5 bases to trimming and J lost 8 bases, with 6 bases between them. Germline values: CDR1 KGHDR, CDR2 SFDVKD. The chain's CDR3 is CATSVREPQHF. CDR3 in DNA: TGTGCCACCAGTGTCCGGGAGCCCCAGCATTTT.

The chain is built from TRBV6-2 or TRBV6-3 and TRBJ2-7; 8 nucleotides line up with TRBD2. The CDR3 is 14 residues long. CDR1 is MNHEY, CDR2 SVGEGT, per germline. V shed 5 bases, J shed 3 bases, and the junction held 6 bases outside the gene matches. DNA for the CDR3: TGTGCCAGCAGTCCACTAGCGGTGAACTACGAGCAGTACTTC. Residues: CASSPLAVNYEQYF.

This clone was seen only a few times. The gene calls are TRBV7-9 and TRBJ2-2; 14 bases agree with TRBD2. The CDR3 runs 19 residues. Germline trimming cut 5 bases from V and 0 bases from J; bases unmatched to any gene: 8. Per germline, CDR1 SEHNR and CDR2 FQNEAQ (reference sequence). The CDR3 coding sequence is TGTGCCAGCAGCCAGGGACTAGCGGGGGACCTCGCGAACACCGGGGAGCTGTTTTTT. Residues: CASSQGLAGDLANTGELFF.

The gene calls are TRBV2 and TRBJ2-7; unclear D gene. CDR1 and CDR2 (germline): SNHLY, FYNNEI. V lost 8 bases and J lost 3, with 17 bases in between. The CDR3 runs to 14 residues. CDR3 bases: TGTGCCAGCCAAGTGAGCATTACCCACTACGAGCAGTACTTC. This encodes CASQVSITHYEQYF.

V usage is TRBV27 and J usage is TRBJ2-1, with D unresolved. Looked up from germline, CDR1 is MNHEY and CDR2 is SMNVEV (reference sequence). Trimming shortened V by 3 bases and J by 6 bases, and 12 bases separated the two germline ends. The CDR3 contains 14 residues. DNA of the CDR3: TGTGCCAGCAGTTTCCAGGAAGACCTCAATGAGCAGTTCTTC. It specifies CASSFQEDLNEQFF.

The rearrangement uses TRBV19 and TRBJ1-2; 7 positions agree with TRBD1. The CDR3 has 13 residues. Germline CDR1 LNHDA, CDR2 SQIVND (reference sequence). Trimming removed 7 bases from V and 2 bases from J; junction bases left unmatched: 4. This CDR3 reads CASIPRGNYGYTF. The CDR3 region has the DNA TGTGCCAGTATCCCCAGGGGGAACTATGGCTACACCTTC.

J is TRBJ1-2 and V is TRBV30, with 12 nucleotides matching TRBD1. The CDR3 is made up of 19 amino acids. Germline values: CDR1 GTSNPN, CDR2 SVGIG (reference sequence). Germline trimming cut 5 bases from V and 7 bases from J; bases unmatched to any gene: 23. DNA for the CDR3: TGTGCCTGGGGCAAAGGGGGACAGGGGGCGCGAAGGATAATGGGTGGCTACACCTTC. As protein: CAWGKGGQGARRIMGGYTF.

The rearrangement joins TRBV6-5 to TRBJ2-7; the D gene is possibly TRBD1 (5 bases). Germline loops: CDR1 MNHEY, CDR2 SVGAGI. The CDR3 has 15 residues. V lost 6 bases, J lost 2 bases, and 17 bases lay in between. CDR3 sequence (DNA): TGTGCCAGCAGCTTAGGATATACAGGAACCTACGAGCAGTACTTC. It translates to CASSLGYTGTYEQYF.

A few counts support this clone. The rearrangement uses TRBV7-3 and TRBJ2-1; TRBD2 agrees at 9 bases. CDR3 length: 15 amino acids. Germline trimming cut 2 bases from V and 7 bases from J; bases unmatched to any gene: 6. The germline CDR1 and CDR2 sequences are SGHTA and FQGTGA. The CDR3 loop reads CASSLQAGGGNEQFF. CDR3 DNA sequence: TGTGCCAGCAGCTTACAAGCGGGAGGAGGTAATGAGCAGTTCTTC. Using reference TRBV7-3 and TRBJ2-1 for the parts outside the CDR3, the full variable domain is GAGVSQTPSNKVTEKGKYVELRCDPISGHTALYWYRQSLGQGPEFLIYFQGTGAADDSGLPNDRFFAVRPEGSVSTLKIQRTERGDSAVYLCASSLQAGGGNEQFFGPGTRLTVL.

Here the CDR3 reads CASSGGQGAFQPQHF. In DNA form, the CDR3 reads TGTGCCAGCAGTGGTGGACAGGGGGCTTTCCAGCCCCAGCATTTT. The rearrangement links TRBV2 to TRBJ1-5; TRBD1 matches at 11 bases. Germline trimming cut 4 bases from V and 7 bases from J; bases unmatched to any gene: 6. Germline V gives CDR1 SNHLY, CDR2 FYNNEI. The CDR3 runs to 15 residues.

The rearrangement links TRBV10-3 to TRBJ2-3; 10 bases align to TRBD2. The CDR3 contains 16 residues. Per the germline V gene, CDR1 is ENHRY and CDR2 is SYGVKD. V was clipped by 9 bases and J by 0 bases; unmatched bases: 9. CDR3 amino acids: CAIASGRLTSTDTQYF. Written as DNA, the CDR3 is TGTGCCATTGCTAGCGGGAGATTGACTAGCACAGATACGCAGTATTTT.

The rearrangement joins TRBV7-9 to TRBJ1-1; 8 bases are a match to TRBD1. The CDR3 is 13 amino acids. CDR1 and CDR2 from the germline V gene are SEHNR and FQNEAQ (reference sequence). Trimming took 7 bases from V and 4 from J; bases not matched to a gene: 5. Here the CDR3 DNA reads TGTGCCAGCATCGATACAGGGGGCACTGAAGCTTTCTTT. This gives the protein CASIDTGGTEAFF. The variable domain in full, completed from reference TRBV7-9 and TRBJ1-1, reads DTGVSQNPRHKITKRGQNVTFRCDPISEHNRLYWYRQTLGQGPEFLTYFQNEAQLEKSRLLSDRFSAERPKGSFSTLEIQRTEQGDSAMYLCASIDTGGTEAFFGQGTRLTVV.

This clone was counted a single time. V gene TRBV28 combines with J gene TRBJ2-7; unclear D gene. This CDR3 region has 13 residues. Between the trimmed V and J ends, which lost 2 bases and 2 bases, there was a span of 7 bases. Germline CDR1 MDHEN, CDR2 SYDVKM. The CDR3 DNA follows: TGTGCCAGCAGTTTACCCCTAACCTACGAGCAGTACTTC. It specifies CASSLPLTYEQYF.

This chain uses TRBV12-2 with TRBJ1-1; the table's D call, TRBD1, has no DNA check behind it. TRBV12-2 is classified as a pseudogene. The CDR3 extends over 17 amino acids. This chain's CDR3 is CASRLGTVTTMNTEAFF. In nucleotides, the CDR3 is TGTGCAAGTCGCCTCGGGACAGTGACGACGATGAACACTGAAGCTTTCTTT.

V is TRBV7-2 and J is TRBJ2-7, with 11 bases fitting TRBD2. Germline CDR1 SGHTA, CDR2 FQGNSA. The CDR3 sequence is 15 residues long. V dropped 4 bases and J dropped 2; count of bases not matched to a gene: 4. CDR3 nucleotides: TGTGCCAGCAGCTCCCCGGGACTAGCGGCCTACGAGCAGTACTTC. This gives the protein CASSSPGLAAYEQYF. The variable domain in full, with the rest retrieved from reference TRBV7-2 and TRBJ2-7, is GAGVSQSPSNKVTEKGKDVELRCDPISGHTALYWYRQSLGQGLEFLIYFQGNSAPDKSGLPSDRFSAERTGGSVSTLTIQRTQQEDSAVYLCASSSPGLAAYEQYFGPGTRLTVT.

The CDR3 DNA is TGTGCCAGCAGTTCCAGACAGGCCGGGAGCACAGATACGCAGTATTTT. Protein product: CASSSRQAGSTDTQYF. The V and J genes are TRBV28 and TRBJ2-3; possible D gene TRBD1, 6 bases. The CDR3 totals 16 residues. In germline, CDR1 is MDHEN, CDR2 SYDVKM. The germline V and J ends were trimmed by 4 bases and 0 bases, with 14 bases remaining between them.

V gene TRBV3-1 (or the pseudogene TRBV3-2) combines with J gene TRBJ2-7; a possible D gene is TRBD2 (5 bases). The CDR3 loop spans 14 amino acids. Germline CDR1 is LGHDT and CDR2 is YNNKEL (reference sequence). V was cut by 4 bases and J by 6 bases, with 16 bases left in between. CDR3 sequence (DNA): TGTGCCAGCAGCCCCCCCTTGGGAGAGCCCGAGCAGTACTTC. Amino acids: CASSPPLGEPEQYF.

This chain connects TRBV14 to TRBJ1-2, with 8 bases aligning to TRBD1. With 1 base clipped from V and 7 bases from J, the junction kept 17 bases outside the gene matches. Germline V gene data show CDR1 as SGHDN and CDR2 as FVKESK. This CDR3 is 18 amino acids long. The CDR3 nucleotides are TGTGCCAGCAGCCAAGTCGCAGGGGGCAGAGGCATTTTCTCTGGCTACACCTTC. Encoded protein: CASSQVAGGRGIFSGYTF.

CDR3: CASSFGQGIGNEQFF. Written as DNA, the CDR3 is TGTGCCAGCAGTTTCGGACAGGGGATCGGCAATGAGCAGTTCTTC. V gene TRBV6-2 or TRBV6-3 combines with J gene TRBJ2-1, with 9 bases that match TRBD1. CDR1 is MNHEY, CDR2 SVGEGT, per germline. This CDR3 is built from 15 residues. J was trimmed by 6 bases and V by 4 bases; bases with no gene match: 7.

V and J are TRBV5-1 and TRBJ2-5; 10 bases align to TRBD2. The CDR3 contains 17 residues. Losses at the gene ends were 3 bases for V and 0 bases for J; bases not matched to a gene: 8. Germline CDR1 is SGHRS and CDR2 is YFSETQ. The CDR3 region is CASSYNRLAGDQETQYF. CDR3 sequence (DNA): TGCGCCAGCAGCTACAACCGACTAGCGGGCGACCAAGAGACCCAGTACTTC.

V usage is TRBV25-1 and J usage is TRBJ2-7, with 10 bases that match TRBD1. CDR3 length: 16 residues. Germline V lookup: CDR1 MGHDK, CDR2 SYGVNS. V shed 3 bases, J shed 2 bases, and the junction held 7 bases outside the gene matches. CDR3 protein: CASSDPGQGYAYEQYF. CDR3 nucleotide sequence: TGTGCCAGCAGTGACCCGGGACAGGGGTATGCCTACGAGCAGTACTTC.